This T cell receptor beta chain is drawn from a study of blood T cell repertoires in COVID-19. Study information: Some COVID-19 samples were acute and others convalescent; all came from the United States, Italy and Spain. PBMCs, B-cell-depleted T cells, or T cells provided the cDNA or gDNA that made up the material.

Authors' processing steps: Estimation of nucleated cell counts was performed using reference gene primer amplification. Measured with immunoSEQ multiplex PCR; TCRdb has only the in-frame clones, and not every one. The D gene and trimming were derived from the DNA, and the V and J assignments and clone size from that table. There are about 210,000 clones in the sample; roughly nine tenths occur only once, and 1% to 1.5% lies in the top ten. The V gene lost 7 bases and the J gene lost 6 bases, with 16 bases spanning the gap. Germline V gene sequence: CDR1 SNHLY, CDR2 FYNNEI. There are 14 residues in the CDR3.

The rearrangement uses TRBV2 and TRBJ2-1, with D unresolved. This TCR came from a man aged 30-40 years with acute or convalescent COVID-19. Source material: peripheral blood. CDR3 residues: CASTPRQTANEQFF. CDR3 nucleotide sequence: TGTGCCAGCACTCCGAGACAAACGGCCAATGAGCAGTTCTTC.